The rows below give T cell receptor beta chains drawn from one sample of a study of T cell responses to AZD1222 COVID-19 vaccine. Clones were sequenced by immunoSEQ multiplex PCR, and TCRdb holds only the in-frame ones, with some missing. The data hold approximately 180,000 clones, with 85% to 90% observed a single time. Material: peripheral blood, obtained 28 days after the second dose of the MenACWY control vaccine. These receptors all stem from an adult who received the MenACWY meningococcal vaccine as a control. CDR3s include the opening cysteine and the closing phenylalanine or tryptophan. Each record gives: clone size, V gene, J gene, CDR3 length, D gene, CDR3 protein, CDR3 DNA. A D gene is named only where the DNA matches it firmly. Some rows have no size entry. The others give once, few or many, or a class for an expanded clone.

abundance: NA
v_gene: TRBV24-1
j_gene: TRBJ1-2
len: 12
d_gene: NA
CDR3aa: CATSDFRYGYTF
CDR3nt: TGTGCCACCAGTGATTTCCGATATGGCTACACCTTC

abundance: once
v_gene: TRBV6-5
j_gene: TRBJ2-7
len: 14
d_gene: NA
CDR3aa: CASSSERTSYEQYF
CDR3nt: TGTGCCAGCAGTTCCGAGCGGACCTCCTACGAGCAGTACTTC

abundance: NA
v_gene: TRBV28
j_gene: TRBJ1-6
len: 15
d_gene: NA
CDR3aa: CASTGGGTKNSPLHF
CDR3nt: TGTGCCAGCACGGGGGGGGGCACAAAGAATTCACCCCTCCACTTT

abundance: NA
v_gene: TRBV9
j_gene: TRBJ2-7
len: 14
d_gene: TRBD1
CDR3aa: CASSPRDSSYEQYF
CDR3nt: TGTGCCAGCAGCCCTCGGGACAGCTCCTACGAGCAGTACTTC

abundance: NA
v_gene: TRBV15
j_gene: TRBJ2-7
len: 15
d_gene: NA
CDR3aa: CATSRGRDSSYEQYF
CDR3nt: TGTGCCACCAGCAGGGGCCGGGACTCGTCCTACGAGCAGTACTTC

abundance: NA
v_gene: TRBV9
j_gene: TRBJ2-7
len: 13
d_gene: TRBD2
CDR3aa: CASSDGGTYEQYF
CDR3nt: TGTGCCAGCAGCGACGGGGGGACCTACGAGCAGTACTTC

abundance: NA
v_gene: TRBV24-1
j_gene: TRBJ2-1
len: 14
d_gene: TRBD2
CDR3aa: CATSLAGADNEQFF
CDR3nt: TGTGCCACCAGTCTAGCGGGAGCGGACAATGAGCAGTTCTTC

abundance: NA
v_gene: TRBV18
j_gene: TRBJ2-7
len: 14
d_gene: TRBD1
CDR3aa: CASSPGTGTYEQYF
CDR3nt: TGTGCCAGCTCACCCGGGACAGGGACCTACGAGCAGTACTTC

abundance: NA
v_gene: TRBV28
j_gene: TRBJ1-2
len: 15
d_gene: NA
CDR3aa: CASGSLSLLDYGYTF
CDR3nt: TGTGCCAGCGGGTCCCTATCGTTATTAGACTATGGCTACACCTTC

abundance: NA
v_gene: TRBV9
j_gene: TRBJ2-7
len: 15
d_gene: TRBD1
CDR3aa: CASSVSWTGSHEQYF
CDR3nt: TGTGCCAGCAGCGTATCCTGGACAGGGTCCCACGAGCAGTACTTC

abundance: NA
v_gene: TRBV6-4
j_gene: TRBJ1-5
len: 15
d_gene: NA
CDR3aa: CASSGIENSNQPQHF
CDR3nt: TGTGCCAGCAGTGGTATCGAAAATAGCAATCAGCCCCAGCATTTT

abundance: NA
v_gene: TRBV14
j_gene: TRBJ1-3
len: 16
d_gene: TRBD1
CDR3aa: CASSQRTGHVGNTIYF
CDR3nt: TGTGCCAGCAGCCAGAGGACAGGACACGTTGGAAACACCATATATTTT

abundance: NA
v_gene: TRBV18
j_gene: TRBJ2-1
len: 16
d_gene: TRBD2
CDR3aa: CASSPPASGRTNEQFF
CDR3nt: TGTGCCAGCTCACCACCGGCCAGCGGGAGGACGAATGAGCAGTTCTTC

abundance: NA
v_gene: TRBV9
j_gene: TRBJ1-5
len: 12
d_gene: TRBD1
CDR3aa: CASSGLQGAQHF
CDR3nt: TGTGCCAGCAGCGGACTACAGGGGGCCCAGCATTTT

abundance: once
v_gene: TRBV28
j_gene: TRBJ2-5
len: 16
d_gene: TRBD2
CDR3aa: CASSLSSGDYQTGQYF
CDR3nt: TGTGCCAGCAGTTTATCTAGCGGGGACTATCAGACCGGCCAGTACTTC

abundance: NA
v_gene: TRBV6-5
j_gene: TRBJ1-1
len: 13
d_gene: TRBD1
CDR3aa: CASSGQGDTEAFF
CDR3nt: TGTGCCAGCTCGGGACAGGGGGACACTGAAGCTTTCTTT

abundance: NA
v_gene: TRBV28
j_gene: TRBJ1-1
len: 14
d_gene: NA
CDR3aa: CASSPTGGEPEAFF
CDR3nt: TGTGCCAGCAGTCCCACCGGGGGGGAGCCTGAAGCTTTCTTT

abundance: NA
v_gene: TRBV7-2
j_gene: TRBJ1-3
len: 16
d_gene: NA
CDR3aa: CASSLTPGGSGNTIYF
CDR3nt: TGTGCCAGCAGCTTAACCCCAGGAGGGTCGGGAAACACCATATATTTT

abundance: NA
v_gene: TRBV25-1
j_gene: TRBJ2-1
len: 14
d_gene: NA
CDR3aa: CASSQTSPADEQFF
CDR3nt: TGTGCCAGCAGTCAAACGTCCCCAGCCGATGAGCAGTTCTTC

abundance: NA
v_gene: TRBV28
j_gene: TRBJ1-5
len: 14
d_gene: NA
CDR3aa: CASNPGLWNQPQHF
CDR3nt: TGTGCCAGCAATCCGGGGTTATGGAATCAGCCCCAGCATTTT

abundance: NA
v_gene: TRBV12-2
j_gene: TRBJ2-7
len: 16
d_gene: NA
CDR3aa: CASRLAMSGRADEQYF
CDR3nt: TGTGCAAGTCGCTTAGCGATGAGCGGGAGGGCCGACGAGCAGTACTTC

abundance: NA
v_gene: TRBV10-2
j_gene: TRBJ2-2
len: 14
d_gene: TRBD2
CDR3aa: CASSSSGSPGELFF
CDR3nt: TGCGCCAGCAGCAGTAGCGGGAGTCCCGGGGAGCTGTTTTTT

abundance: NA
v_gene: TRBV19
j_gene: TRBJ1-3
len: 14
d_gene: NA
CDR3aa: CASSHPSAGNTIYF
CDR3nt: TGTGCCAGTAGTCATCCGAGCGCTGGAAACACCATATATTTT

abundance: few
v_gene: TRBV5-1
j_gene: TRBJ2-2
len: 15
d_gene: NA
CDR3aa: CASLPALGGTGELFF
CDR3nt: TGCGCCAGCCTACCCGCCTTAGGTGGCACCGGGGAGCTGTTTTTT

abundance: NA
v_gene: TRBV3-1/TRBV3-2
j_gene: TRBJ2-1
len: 14
d_gene: TRBD2
CDR3aa: CASQQTSAHNEQFF
CDR3nt: TGTGCCTCACAGCAGACTAGCGCGCACAATGAGCAGTTCTTC

abundance: NA
v_gene: TRBV7-6
j_gene: TRBJ2-6
len: 14
d_gene: NA
CDR3aa: CASSRGSGANVLTF
CDR3nt: TGTGCCAGCAGCCGAGGGTCTGGGGCCAACGTCCTGACTTTC

abundance: NA
v_gene: TRBV30
j_gene: TRBJ2-5
len: 12
d_gene: NA
CDR3aa: CAWSPSQETQYF
CDR3nt: TGTGCCTGGAGCCCCTCCCAGGAGACCCAGTACTTC

abundance: NA
v_gene: TRBV7-8
j_gene: TRBJ1-2
len: 12
d_gene: NA
CDR3aa: CASSLSGDGYTF
CDR3nt: TGTGCCAGCAGCTTATCCGGGGATGGCTACACCTTC

abundance: few
v_gene: TRBV7-3
j_gene: TRBJ1-5
len: 13
d_gene: NA
CDR3aa: CASSEQSGQPQHF
CDR3nt: TGTGCCAGCAGCGAACAAAGTGGTCAGCCCCAGCATTTT

abundance: NA
v_gene: TRBV6-2/TRBV6-3
j_gene: TRBJ1-1
len: 13
d_gene: NA
CDR3aa: CASSYEANTEAFF
CDR3nt: TGTGCCAGCAGTTATGAGGCGAACACTGAAGCTTTCTTT

abundance: NA
v_gene: TRBV12-3/TRBV12-4
j_gene: TRBJ1-4
len: 13
d_gene: NA
CDR3aa: CASSLVGGEKLFF
CDR3nt: TGTGCCAGCAGTCTAGTGGGGGGGGAAAAACTGTTTTTT

abundance: NA
v_gene: TRBV6-2/TRBV6-3
j_gene: TRBJ1-2
len: 14
d_gene: NA
CDR3aa: CASSYSSRSYGYTF
CDR3nt: TGTGCCAGCAGTTACTCGTCTCGGAGCTATGGCTACACCTTC

abundance: few
v_gene: TRBV5-6
j_gene: TRBJ2-7
len: 17
d_gene: NA
CDR3aa: CASSLAIGGVSSYEQYF
CDR3nt: TGTGCCAGCAGCTTGGCCATCGGCGGGGTAAGCTCCTACGAGCAGTACTTC

abundance: NA
v_gene: TRBV4-2
j_gene: TRBJ1-1
len: 16
d_gene: NA
CDR3aa: CASSQDQPGANTEAFF
CDR3nt: TGTGCCAGCAGCCAAGATCAACCGGGTGCGAACACTGAAGCTTTCTTT

abundance: NA
v_gene: TRBV7-3
j_gene: TRBJ2-2
len: 17
d_gene: NA
CDR3aa: CASSSSPGTWVTGELFF
CDR3nt: TGTGCCAGCAGCTCCTCCCCCGGGACCTGGGTCACCGGGGAGCTGTTTTTT

abundance: NA
v_gene: TRBV6-2/TRBV6-3
j_gene: TRBJ1-1
len: 13
d_gene: NA
CDR3aa: CASSYRANTEAFF
CDR3nt: TGTGCCAGCAGTTACCGGGCAAACACTGAAGCTTTCTTT

abundance: once
v_gene: TRBV7-8
j_gene: TRBJ2-3
len: 12
d_gene: NA
CDR3aa: CASSLEMYTQYF
CDR3nt: TGTGCCAGCAGCTTAGAGATGTATACGCAGTATTTT

abundance: NA
v_gene: TRBV5-1
j_gene: TRBJ2-1
len: 17
d_gene: NA
CDR3aa: CASTRGSGPKSYNEQFF
CDR3nt: TGCGCCAGCACGAGAGGAAGCGGCCCCAAATCCTACAATGAGCAGTTCTTC